The 18 T cell receptor beta chains given below trace back to one sample, sequenced in a study of blood T cell repertoires in COVID-19. The protocol was immunoSEQ multiplex PCR, while the TCRdb copy is restricted to in-frame clones and leaves out a portion. The table lists fewer than 250,000 clones, 75% to 85% of them singletons. The specimen sequenced was PBMCs or T cells enriched from blood (not recorded which). Receptor source: a woman aged 45 to 65 with acute COVID-19.

To note about this clone: The identical CDR3 is also encoded by other nucleotide sequences in the sample. CDR3 loop: CASSTQGNQPQHF. DNA for the CDR3: TGTGCCAGTAGTACACAGGGAAATCAGCCCCAGCATTTT. The chain links TRBV19 to TRBJ1-5; a weak D match, TRBD1 (6 bases). This CDR3 region has 13 residues. Germline lookup yields CDR1 LNHDA and CDR2 SQIVND (reference sequence). With 4 bases removed from V and 4 bases from J, the gap between germline ends came to 8 bases.

V gene TRBV18 combines with J gene TRBJ1-1; a weak D match, TRBD1 (5 bases). This CDR3 contains 16 residues. V shed 2 bases and J shed 1 base, with 14 bases lying between them. Germline CDR1 is KGHSH and CDR2 is LQKENI. The CDR3 DNA sequence: TGTGCCAGCTCACCAAACAGGTCCCCGGAGAACACTGAAGCTTTCTTT. Protein sequence: CASSPNRSPENTEAFF.

V is TRBV3-1 (or the pseudogene TRBV3-2) and J is TRBJ2-2; perhaps TRBD2 as D (6 bases). The CDR3 has 16 residues. Germline lookup yields CDR1 LGHDT and CDR2 YNNKEL (reference sequence). Trimming took off 4 bases at V and 0 bases at J, with 12 bases between the two ends. The CDR3 here is CASSRRGGANTGELFF. The CDR3 coding sequence is TGTGCCAGCAGCCGAAGGGGAGGAGCGAACACCGGGGAGCTGTTTTTT.

The gene calls are TRBV27 and TRBJ2-3; D unclear. This CDR3 has 11 residues. Germline CDR1 reads MNHEY; CDR2 reads SMNVEV (reference sequence). Between the trimmed V and J ends, which lost 6 bases and 6 bases, there was a span of 7 bases. For the CDR3, the DNA is TGTGCCAGCAGAGCCTGGGATACGCAGTATTTT. Its protein is CASRAWDTQYF.

The chain couples TRBV19 to TRBJ1-1, with 7 bases identical to TRBD1. The trim removed 6 bases at V and 0 bases at J, leaving 1 base unmatched. Germline CDR1 is LNHDA and CDR2 is SQIVND (reference sequence). The CDR3 spans 13 residues. The CDR3 DNA follows: TGTGCCAGTAGGGGACAGTTGAACACTGAAGCTTTCTTT. It specifies CASRGQLNTEAFF.

The chain carries TRBV9 and TRBJ1-2; 7 bases fit TRBD1. The V gene's germline CDR1 is SGDLS and CDR2 YYNGEE. Trimming cost V 1 base and J 5 bases; bases outside gene matches: 5. The CDR3 is 14 amino acids. The CDR3 nucleotides are TGTGCCAGCAGCGTACCGGGACAGCCATATGGCTACACCTTC. It specifies CASSVPGQPYGYTF.

The chain carries TRBV5-1 and TRBJ2-6; weak D call: TRBD1 (6 bases). Per germline, CDR1 SGHRS and CDR2 YFSETQ. The CDR3 is 18 amino acids. The V and J ends lost 0 bases and 0 bases respectively, with 13 bases between them. The DNA for the CDR3 is TGCGCCAGCAGCTTGGCCGTCAGGGGACCCTCTGGGGCCAACGTCCTGACTTTC. Residues: CASSLAVRGPSGANVLTF. Full variable domain (rest looked up from reference TRBV5-1 and TRBJ2-6): KAGVTQTPRYLIKTRGQQVTLSCSPISGHRSVSWYQQTPGQGLQFLFEYFSETQRNKGNFPGRFSGRQFSNSRSEMNVSTLELGDSALYLCASSLAVRGPSGANVLTFGAGSRLTVL.

The chain employs TRBV5-1 and TRBJ2-3; 8 bases map to TRBD1. The CDR3 is 15 amino acids. The V gene's germline CDR1 is SGHRS and CDR2 YFSETQ. Losses at the gene ends were 8 bases for V and 2 bases for J; bases not matched to a gene: 10. Written as DNA, the CDR3 is TGCGCCAGTCGATATAGGGGACAGGACACAGATACGCAGTATTTT. Amino acid sequence: CASRYRGQDTDTQYF.

This clone was counted between two and nine times. CDR3 sequence: CACAHNYGYTF. The CDR3 region has the DNA TGTGCCTGTGCACATAACTATGGCTACACCTTC. The V gene is TRBV30, the J gene TRBJ1-2; D is unclear. V lost 6 bases, J lost 1 base, and 6 bases lay in between. CDR1 and CDR2 from the germline V gene are GTSNPN and SVGIG (reference sequence). The CDR3 has 11 residues.

V is TRBV19 and J is TRBJ2-3, with 10 positions matching TRBD1. The length of the CDR3 is 16 residues. After removal of 3 bases from V and 1 base from J, the junction contained 4 bases not matched to a gene. CDR1 LNHDA and CDR2 SQIVND come from the germline V gene (reference sequence). In DNA, the CDR3 is TGTGCCAGTAGTATTATCGGGACAGGGGGCACAGATACGCAGTATTTT. Protein product: CASSIIGTGGTDTQYF.

This clone has just a few counts. The chain recombines TRBV5-1 with TRBJ1-2; D gene ambiguous. The V gene lost 0 bases and the J gene lost 1 base, with 10 bases spanning the gap. Germline V lookup: CDR1 SGHRS, CDR2 YFSETQ. The CDR3 has 15 amino acids. The CDR3 coding sequence is TGCGCCAGCAGCTTGGGCACAGCCAATAACTATGGCTACACCTTC. Translation gives CASSLGTANNYGYTF.

The genes are TRBV18 and TRBJ1-5, with no clear D. The V gene lost 0 bases and the J gene lost 0 bases, with 6 bases spanning the gap. The CDR3 is 15 residues long. The germline CDR1 and CDR2 sequences are KGHSH and LQKENI. In nucleotides, the CDR3 is TGTGCCAGCTCACCACCGGGCCCTAGCAATCAGCCCCAGCATTTT. This translates into CASSPPGPSNQPQHF.

This chain connects TRBV6-5 to TRBJ1-4; 10 bases line up with TRBD1. With V trimmed by 8 bases and J by 12 bases, 12 bases remained unmatched. Germline assignment: CDR1 MNHEY and CDR2 SVGAGI. This CDR3 region has 14 residues. The CDR3 is CASLYDRGRGELFF. Here the CDR3 DNA reads TGTGCCAGCTTATATGACAGGGGGCGAGGAGAACTGTTTTTT.

This clone has just a few counts. V usage is TRBV5-1 and J usage is TRBJ2-3, with 9 bases fitting TRBD2. This CDR3 spans 17 amino acids. V shed 5 bases, J shed 3 bases, and the junction held 13 bases outside the gene matches. CDR1 is SGHRS, CDR2 YFSETQ, per germline. The CDR3 nucleotides are TGCGCCAGCAGGGAGCTTGCGGGGGGGCCAAAGACAGATACGCAGTATTTT. Translated: CASRELAGGPKTDTQYF.

This chain connects TRBV14 to TRBJ2-1, with D possibly being TRBD2 (5 bases). Germline lookup yields CDR1 SGHDN and CDR2 FVKESK. V dropped 0 bases and J dropped 6 bases, with 9 bases sitting between them. This CDR3 has 14 amino acids. The CDR3 loop is CASSQEASSNEQFF. DNA for the CDR3: TGTGCCAGCAGCCAAGAAGCTAGCAGCAATGAGCAGTTCTTC. The whole variable domain, filled in from reference TRBV14 and TRBJ2-1, reads EAGVTQFPSHSVIEKGQTVTLRCDPISGHDNLYWYRRVMGKEIKFLLHFVKESKQDESGMPNNRFLAERTGGTYSTLKVQPAELEDSGVYFCASSQEASSNEQFFGPGTRLTVL.

CDR3 sequence (DNA): TGTGCCAGCAGCCTCAGGACAGGTTCAATCGATGAGCAGTTCTTC. Its protein is CASSLRTGSIDEQFF. The chain is built from TRBV7-3 and TRBJ2-1; 7 positions match TRBD1. Per the germline V gene, CDR1 is SGHTA and CDR2 is FQGTGA. This CDR3 has 15 amino acids. J lost 8 bases, V lost 5 bases, and 12 bases had no gene match.

The chain combines TRBV7-2 with TRBJ1-4; 8 bases are a match to TRBD1. Germline V gives CDR1 SGHTA, CDR2 FQGNSA. Losses at the gene ends were 4 bases for V and 7 bases for J; bases not matched to a gene: 5. CDR3 length: 14 amino acids. DNA of the CDR3: TGTGCCAGCAGCTCAACAGGGGGAACTGAAAAACTGTTTTTT. Protein: CASSSTGGTEKLFF.

This clone has just one count. Just one base apart from a much larger clone, this may be a read error. This same CDR3 is encoded by further DNA sequences in the sample. The chain combines TRBV12-3 or TRBV12-4 with TRBJ1-5; D uncertain. Trimming took off 3 bases at V and 1 base at J, with 4 bases between the two ends. The CDR3 is 13 residues long. CDR3 loop: CASSFSSNQPQHF. CDR3 nucleotides: TGTGCCAGCAGTTTTTCAAGCAATCAGCCCCAGCATTTT.